This T cell receptor beta chain was observed in a study of T cells in Graves' hyperthyroidism and ophthalmopathy. This clonotype was counted a few times. Its matching antigen is unknown. Study-level results: From stable hyperthyroidism, ophthalmopathy was set apart by a 13 V-J model.

The CDR3 regions of TCR beta were amplified from RNA transcripts. A first-round RT-PCR of the TCR CDR3 used the HTBI primer set. TCRdb itself ran the multiplex PCR reads through MiXCR, one entry per CDR3 protein. The repertoire holds a few hundred thousand distinct CDR3 sequences, approximately 15% seen once, with about 3.5% in the top ten. The receptor comes from a woman in her forties with Graves' ophthalmopathy. The sequencing input was blood.

Here the CDR3 reads CASSYSGGGGRHSGNTIYF. In DNA, the CDR3 is TGTGCCAGCAGTTACTCGGGGGGGGGTGGACGGCACTCTGGAAACACCATATATTTT. The V and J genes are TRBV6-6 and TRBJ1-3; TRBD1 might be the D (5 bases). V lost 0 bases, J lost 0 bases, and 18 bases lay in between. Germline V lookup: CDR1 MNHNY, CDR2 SVGAGI (reference sequence). The CDR3 length is 19 residues.